The clone carrying this TCR beta chain showed up many times. The antigen is undetermined. This sample stems from a study of T cells after yellow fever vaccination. UMIs were added to TCR cDNA along with a universal primer site when it was made by 5'RACE template switching. A single record per CDR3 protein comes from TCRdb applying MiXCR to the 5' RACE reads. There are some 150,000 distinct CDR3 sequences in the sample; approximately 9.7% occur only once, and roughly a third lies in the top ten. V was clipped by 0 bases and J by 3 bases, with 11 bases between them. The CDR3 has 15 residues. Germline-derived CDR1 and CDR2 are LGHNA and YNFKEQ. Study-wide findings and caveats: The CD4 compartment and the CD8 compartment contained a small share of clonotypes in common. Most clones from primary vaccination were detected again post-booster (96% CD4, roughly 91% CD8).

The chain recombines TRBV4-2 with TRBJ1-2, with a tentative D call TRBD1 (5 bases). The receptor was isolated from a man aged 18 to 30 who received the YFV17D yellow fever vaccine. The sample here was CD8+ T cells sorted from PBMCs, taken 45 days after the yellow fever booster vaccination. For the CDR3, the DNA is TGTGCCAGCAGCCAAGATAGGGCAGGGCACTATGGCTACACCTTC. It is translated as CASSQDRAGHYGYTF.